What follows are 28 T cell receptor beta chains derived from one specimen sequenced in a study of T cell responses to AZD1222 COVID-19 vaccine. TCRdb's copy holds only in-frame clones and misses some; the assay was immunoSEQ multiplex PCR. The table includes around 95,000 clones, around nine tenths detected once. Sequencing was performed on peripheral blood, taken on day 0 of AZD1222 vaccination. These receptors came from an adult in good health.

The V gene is TRBV18, the J gene TRBJ2-1, with D possibly TRBD2 on 7 matching bases. V gave up 6 bases and J gave up 4 bases, with 16 bases separating them. Germline CDR1 reads KGHSH; CDR2 reads LQKENI. The CDR3 has 15 residues. The CDR3 nucleotides are TGTGCCAGCTCCCCTGTGAGGGGGGGGTACAATGAGCAGTTCTTC. This translates into CASSPVRGGYNEQFF.

This rearrangement joins TRBV9 to TRBJ2-1, with D maybe TRBD1 (5 bases). Germline V gene lookup returns CDR1 SGDLS and CDR2 YYNGEE. The V gene lost 4 bases and the J gene lost 5 bases, with 16 bases spanning the gap. The CDR3 runs to 15 residues. The CDR3 sequence is CASSLVIEGDNEQFF. CDR3 sequence (DNA): TGTGCCAGCAGCCTAGTGATCGAAGGGGACAATGAGCAGTTCTTC. Filled out from reference TRBV9 and TRBJ2-1, the complete variable domain reads DSGVTQTPKHLITATGQRVTLRCSPRSGDLSVYWYQQSLDQGLQFLIQYYNGEERAKGNILERFSAQQFPDLHSELNLSSLELGDSALYFCASSLVIEGDNEQFFGPGTRLTVL.

This chain joins TRBV10-1 and TRBJ2-2; TRBD2 aligns across 7 bases. V dropped 4 bases and J dropped 1; count of bases not matched to a gene: 3. This CDR3 is 15 amino acids long. CDR1 is WNHNN, CDR2 SYGVQD, per germline (reference sequence). The chain's CDR3 is CASSVQRGNTGELFF. As DNA, the CDR3 is TGCGCCAGCAGTGTCCAGCGGGGGAACACCGGGGAGCTGTTTTTT.

The chain recombines TRBV5-4 with TRBJ1-1; D is uncertain. Per the germline V gene, CDR1 is SGHNT and CDR2 is YYREEE (reference sequence). V was cut by 1 base and J by 3 bases, with 7 bases left in between. The CDR3 totals 13 residues. The CDR3 reads CASSLQEDTEAFF. CDR3 nucleotides: TGTGCCAGCAGCTTGCAAGAGGACACTGAAGCTTTCTTT.

This clone was recorded once. The V and J genes are TRBV4-1 and TRBJ2-1, with 10 bases identical to TRBD2. After removal of 0 bases from V and 4 bases from J, the junction contained 21 bases not matched to a gene. CDR3 length equals 22 residues. Germline lookup yields CDR1 MGHRA and CDR2 YSYEKL. The CDR3 bases are TGCGCCAGCAGCCAAGATCGGGACCGGACTAGCGGAAAGAGAAACCGTTACAATGAGCAGTTCTTC. Translation gives CASSQDRDRTSGKRNRYNEQFF.

The chain couples TRBV18 to TRBJ1-6, with 10 nucleotides matching TRBD1. The CDR3 extends over 14 amino acids. V shed 9 bases, J shed 9 bases, and the junction held 8 bases outside the gene matches. The germline V gene encodes CDR1 KGHSH and CDR2 LQKENI. Written as DNA, the CDR3 is TGTGCCAGTTCCCCGGACAGGGGGATTTCACCCCTCCACTTT. Translation gives CASSPDRGISPLHF.

The gene calls are TRBV4-2 and TRBJ1-4; 8 bases fit TRBD1. Germline CDR1 reads LGHNA; CDR2 reads YNFKEQ. V lost 1 base to trimming and J lost 10 bases; unmatched junction nucleotides: 11. This CDR3 comprises 16 residues. The CDR3 coding sequence is TGTGCCAGCAGCCAAGGTCCGGGACAGGTGGAAGGAAAACTGTTTTTT. Protein: CASSQGPGQVEGKLFF.

This clone was detected once. V usage is TRBV18 and J usage is TRBJ2-7; possible D gene TRBD1, 6 bases. Germline V lookup: CDR1 KGHSH, CDR2 LQKENI. V was cut by 6 bases and J by 5 bases, with 14 bases left in between. The CDR3 spans 13 residues. CDR3: CASSVKQGHEQYF. CDR3 nucleotide sequence: TGTGCCAGCTCGGTTAAACAGGGTCACGAGCAGTACTTC.

This chain joins TRBV11-2 and TRBJ1-2; TRBD1 matches 8 bases. V was clipped by 4 bases and J by 6 bases; unmatched bases: 7. The CDR3 totals 14 residues. Germline V gene sequence: CDR1 SGHAT, CDR2 FQNNGV. CDR3 in DNA: TGTGCCAGCAGCTCTATCAGGGGACAGGATGGCTACACCTTC. Its translation is CASSSIRGQDGYTF.

The chain recombines TRBV7-6 with TRBJ1-4; 7 bases are shared with TRBD1. The CDR3 runs 20 residues. V trimming: 5 bases; J trimming: 3 bases; junction bases outside the gene matches: 21. Looked up from germline, CDR1 is SGHVS and CDR2 is FNYEAQ. CDR3 amino acids: CASSPRGQTIIATANEKLFF. DNA for the CDR3: TGTGCCAGCAGCCCAAGGGGACAGACAATTATAGCCACGGCTAATGAAAAACTGTTTTTT.

The rearrangement uses TRBV5-1 and TRBJ2-7, with 9 bases that match TRBD1. The junction had 6 bases not matched to a gene; V was cut back by 4 bases and J by 1 base. This CDR3 has 15 amino acids. The germline V gene has CDR1 SGHRS and CDR2 YFSETQ. The CDR3 DNA reads TGCGCCAGCAGCCCCGGGACAGGGTGGTCCTACGAGCAGTACTTC. It is translated as CASSPGTGWSYEQYF. The full variable domain, in which reference TRBV5-1 and TRBJ2-7 provide the parts outside the CDR3, is KAGVTQTPRYLIKTRGQQVTLSCSPISGHRSVSWYQQTPGQGLQFLFEYFSETQRNKGNFPGRFSGRQFSNSRSEMNVSTLELGDSALYLCASSPGTGWSYEQYFGPGTRLTVT.

This clone was found many times. CDR3 region: CSVGEGGSTEAFF. The CDR3 DNA follows: TGCAGCGTTGGGGAGGGGGGAAGCACTGAAGCTTTCTTT. The chain is built from TRBV29-1 and TRBJ1-1; tentatively, D is TRBD1 (6 bases). The CDR3 runs to 13 residues. CDR1 is SQVTM and CDR2 is ANQGSEA in the germline V gene. V lost 4 bases to trimming and J lost 4 bases, with 13 bases between them. Complete variable domain (other parts from reference TRBV29-1 and TRBJ1-1): SAVISQKPSRDICQRGTSLTIQCQVDSQVTMMFWYRQQPGQSLTLIATANQGSEATYESGFVIDKFPISRPNLTFSTLTVSNMSPEDSSIYLCSVGEGGSTEAFFGQGTRLTVV.

V and J are TRBV6-2 or TRBV6-3 and TRBJ1-2; D gene ambiguous. The CDR3 loop spans 14 amino acids. The germline V gene has CDR1 MNHEY and CDR2 SVGEGT. V was clipped by 0 bases and J by 7 bases, with 12 bases between them. The CDR3 reads CASSYSAGYGGYTF. Written as DNA, the CDR3 is TGTGCCAGCAGTTACTCAGCGGGTTATGGTGGCTACACCTTC.

CDR3 nucleotide sequence: TGTGCCAGCACGGGCGCAGACGGTGGCTACACCTTC. This gives the protein CASTGADGGYTF. The chain has TRBV2 and TRBJ1-2; D uncertain. This CDR3 has 12 residues. The V gene lost 7 bases and the J gene lost 7 bases, with 13 bases spanning the gap. The germline CDR1 and CDR2 sequences are SNHLY and FYNNEI.

CDR3 sequence reads: CASSLTPASSYNEQFF. The CDR3 DNA sequence: TGTGCCAGCAGCTTAACTCCAGCGAGCTCCTACAATGAGCAGTTCTTC. The chain is built from TRBV7-9 and TRBJ2-1; D ambiguous. The CDR3 extends over 16 amino acids. The germline V gene has CDR1 SEHNR and CDR2 FQNEAQ (reference sequence). Trimming took 2 bases from V and 0 from J, leaving 11 bases between them. Supplemented by reference TRBV7-9 and TRBJ2-1, the full variable domain reads DTGVSQNPRHKITKRGQNVTFRCDPISEHNRLYWYRQTLGQGPEFLTYFQNEAQLEKSRLLSDRFSAERPKGSFSTLEIQRTEQGDSAMYLCASSLTPASSYNEQFFGPGTRLTVL.

The rearrangement links TRBV6-1 to TRBJ1-3; no firm D call. Per germline, CDR1 MNHNS and CDR2 SASEGT. Trimming cost V 2 bases and J 7 bases, with 15 bases left between them. This CDR3 has 15 amino acids. The CDR3 protein is CASSESYSSANTIYF. CDR3 nucleotide sequence: TGTGCCAGCAGTGAATCCTACAGCTCGGCGAACACCATATATTTT.

The chain joins TRBV6-5 to TRBJ2-7; D is unclear. The V end was cut by 2 bases, the J end by 3 bases, with 8 bases between. Germline loops: CDR1 MNHEY, CDR2 SVGAGI. The CDR3 consists of 13 residues. CDR3 DNA sequence: TGTGCCAGCAGTTACGGACGGCACTACGAGCAGTACTTC. It specifies CASSYGRHYEQYF.

The J gene is TRBJ2-3, the V gene TRBV4-1; the D gene is possibly TRBD2 (6 bases). The germline V and J ends were trimmed by 0 bases and 7 bases, with 23 bases remaining between them. The CDR3 runs 18 residues. The germline V gene encodes CDR1 MGHRA and CDR2 YSYEKL. CDR3 protein: CASSQDAGGAVLPYTQYF. In nucleotides, the CDR3 is TGCGCCAGCAGCCAAGATGCTGGAGGGGCGGTCCTACCTTATACGCAGTATTTT.

The V and J genes are TRBV2 and TRBJ1-6, with D possibly TRBD1 on 5 matching bases. The germline V gene encodes CDR1 SNHLY and CDR2 FYNNEI. V was cut by 4 bases and J by 8 bases, with 12 bases left in between. The CDR3 has 14 residues. The CDR3 reads CASSGEKGDSPLHF. The CDR3 DNA reads as TGTGCCAGCAGTGGGGAGAAAGGGGATTCACCCCTCCACTTT. Full variable domain (remainder filled in from reference TRBV2 and TRBJ1-6): EPEVTQTPSHQVTQMGQEVILRCVPISNHLYFYWYRQILGQKVEFLVSFYNNEISEKSEIFDDQFSVERPDGSNFTLKIRSTKLEDSAMYFCASSGEKGDSPLHFGNGTRLTVT.

The chain couples TRBV6-5 to TRBJ2-1; a possible D gene is TRBD1 (6 bases). Trimming left V 6 bases short and J 0 bases short, with 12 bases between. CDR1 MNHEY and CDR2 SVGAGI come from the germline V gene. The CDR3 spans 15 residues. CDR3 sequence: CASRMDSRSYNEQFF. The CDR3 DNA is TGTGCCAGCAGAATGGACAGCCGCTCCTACAATGAGCAGTTCTTC.

The genes are TRBV27 and TRBJ1-1; possible D gene TRBD1, 6 bases. V lost 5 bases to trimming and J lost 2 bases, with 15 bases between them. CDR1 MNHEY and CDR2 SMNVEV come from the germline V gene (reference sequence). The CDR3 runs to 15 residues. The CDR3 here is CASSVRQAINTEAFF. CDR3 in DNA: TGTGCCAGCAGTGTAAGACAGGCAATAAACACTGAAGCTTTCTTT.

The chain recombines TRBV7-2 with TRBJ2-7; no firm D call. The CDR3 is made up of 14 amino acids. Per the germline V gene, CDR1 is SGHTA and CDR2 is FQGNSA. The ends were cut back, 1 base at V and 1 base at J, with 8 bases in the middle. CDR3 DNA sequence: TGTGCCAGCAGCTTAGGCCACCAGTCCTACGAGCAGTACTTC. It specifies CASSLGHQSYEQYF.

The CDR3: CASSQPGLGEASPLHF. The DNA of the CDR3 is TGTGCCAGCAGCCAACCGGGCCTGGGTGAGGCATCACCCCTCCACTTT. The gene calls are TRBV7-9 and TRBJ1-6; D unresolved. Trimming shortened V by 5 bases and J by 10 bases, and 21 bases separated the two germline ends. The CDR3 loop spans 16 amino acids. Per germline, CDR1 SEHNR and CDR2 FQNEAQ (reference sequence).

Of note for this clone: A junction boundary mismatches the germline segment, possibly from a read error. This sequence joins TRBV27 and TRBJ2-7, with 9 positions matching TRBD1. This CDR3 has 16 residues. CDR1 is MNHEY, CDR2 SMNVEV, per germline (reference sequence). CDR3: CASSISSGTGWYEQYF. For the CDR3, the DNA is TGTGCCAGCAGTATATCCTCCGGGACAGGGTGGTACGAGCAGTACTTC.

The chain uses TRBV20-1 and TRBJ2-1, with unresolved D. V lost 3 bases and J lost 4, with 13 bases in between. The CDR3 totals 14 residues. Germline lookup yields CDR1 DFQATT and CDR2 SNEGSKA (reference sequence). DNA for the CDR3: TGCAGTGCTAGTCTTGCGGTGGGATACAATGAGCAGTTCTTC. As protein: CSASLAVGYNEQFF.

The chain has TRBV20-1 and TRBJ2-7; D may be TRBD1 or TRBD2 (5 bases each). V was trimmed by 5 bases and J by 4 bases, leaving 9 bases between them. The CDR3 has 11 amino acids. Germline lookup yields CDR1 DFQATT and CDR2 SNEGSKA (reference sequence). CDR3 protein: CSAQRGYEQYF. CDR3 nucleotides: TGCAGTGCTCAGAGGGGTTACGAGCAGTACTTC.

V is TRBV18 and J is TRBJ1-3; TRBD1 is a possible D gene (6 bases). V was clipped by 1 base and J by 0 bases, with 10 bases between them. This CDR3 contains 16 residues. Germline CDR1 is KGHSH and CDR2 is LQKENI. CDR3 amino acids: CASSPRDTSSGNTIYF. As DNA, the CDR3 is TGTGCCAGCTCACCACGGGACACCAGCTCTGGAAACACCATATATTTT.

The chain recombines TRBV10-3 with TRBJ2-7; TRBD2 matches at 8 bases. CDR3 size: 14 residues. Germline CDR1 is ENHRY and CDR2 is SYGVKD. After removal of 7 bases from V and 1 base from J, the junction contained 6 bases not matched to a gene. The CDR3 spells CAIKMTSVSYEQYF. The CDR3, as DNA: TGTGCCATCAAGATGACTAGCGTTTCCTACGAGCAGTACTTC.